Here is one T cell receptor beta chain with its context. What it recognizes is unknown. Lactation, pregnancy, other autoimmune disease or uncontrolled infection excluded patients. The sample comes from a study of T cells in Graves' hyperthyroidism and ophthalmopathy. At the level of the study: Before treatment of any kind, peripheral blood was taken at initial diagnosis. General study results and limits: Most clonotypes expanded in the thyroid (above 0.001) were also present in blood.

Per germline, CDR1 SGDLS and CDR2 YYNGEE. The CDR3 length is 12 residues. The ends lost 4 bases at V and 8 bases at J; junction bases unmatched: 2. The investigators amplified TCR beta CDR3 regions from RNA transcripts. HTBI primers were used for first-round RT-PCR of the TCR CDR3. TCRdb analysed the multiplex PCR reads with MiXCR anew, one entry per CDR3 protein. The sample has approximately 700,000 distinct CDR3 sequences, less than 20% seen once. Material: blood. The chain employs TRBV9 and TRBJ1-4; 7 positions agree with TRBD1. The source of this sequence is a man aged 18 to 35 with Graves' hyperthyroidism. The CDR3 reads CASSPRGEKLFF. The DNA of the CDR3 is TGTGCCAGCAGCCCCAGGGGGGAAAAACTGTTTTTT.